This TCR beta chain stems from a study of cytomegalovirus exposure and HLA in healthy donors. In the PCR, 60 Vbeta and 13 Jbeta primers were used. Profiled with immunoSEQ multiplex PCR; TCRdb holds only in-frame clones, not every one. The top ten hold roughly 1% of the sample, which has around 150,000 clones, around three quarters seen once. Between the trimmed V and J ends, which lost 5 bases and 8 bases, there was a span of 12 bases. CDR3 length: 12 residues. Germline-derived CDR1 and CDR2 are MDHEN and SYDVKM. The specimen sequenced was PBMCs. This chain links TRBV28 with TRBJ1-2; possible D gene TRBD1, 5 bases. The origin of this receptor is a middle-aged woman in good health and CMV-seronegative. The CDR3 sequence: CASSVTVNGYTF. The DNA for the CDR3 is TGTGCCAGCAGTGTGACAGTAAACGGCTACACCTTC.